This T cell receptor (beta chain) is drawn from a study of naive CD8 T cells in extremely preterm neonates. Remarks on this clone: The antigen remains undetermined. One end of the junction does not line up with germline, which may come from a read error.

Points from the study as a whole: Compared with older groups, preterm CDR3s were shorter, with fewer N additions and less trimming.

The table came from immunoSEQ multiplex PCR; TCRdb's copy has only in-frame clones and leaves some out. This sample carries about 5,000 clones, roughly 96% of them seen once, and the ten largest clones take about 0.64%. Extremely preterm births at roughly 23-28 weeks of gestation supplied the samples. Germline V gene data show CDR1 as SQVTM and CDR2 as ANQGSEA. CDR3 length equals 14 residues. The chain employs TRBV29-1 and TRBJ1-4; no clear D gene. The sequencing sample was made of naive CD8+ T cells from cord blood. The receptor was isolated from a boy who was born preterm. The CDR3 DNA reads TGCAGCGTTGAACCCAGAGCAACTAATGAAGAACTGTTTTTT. It translates to CSVEPRATNEELFF.